This passage covers 28 T cell receptor beta chains from one sample sequenced in a study of blood T cell repertoires in COVID-19. Clones were read by immunoSEQ multiplex PCR, and TCRdb kept only the in-frame ones, dropping some. The sample lists 190,000 or so clones; 94% were seen once. The sample taken for sequencing was peripheral blood. These receptors were obtained from a young man with COVID-19, enrolled during active disease.

V usage is TRBV5-1 and J usage is TRBJ2-7; perhaps TRBD1 as D (5 bases). V lost 3 bases to trimming and J lost 7 bases, with 17 bases between them. This CDR3 is built from 14 residues. Germline-derived CDR1 and CDR2 are SGHRS and YFSETQ. CDR3 nucleotides: TGCGCCAGCAGCTCTGGACAAGGTTTAGGTGAGCAGTACTTC. This sequence encodes CASSSGQGLGEQYF.

The chain combines TRBV6-5 with TRBJ1-1, with TRBD1 as a possible D gene (6 bases). Germline V gene data show CDR1 as MNHEY and CDR2 as SVGAGI. The ends were cut back, 7 bases at V and 0 bases at J, with 15 bases in the middle. The CDR3 spans 15 residues. CDR3 sequence reads: CASNTGQGMNTEAFF. The CDR3 DNA is TGTGCCAGCAACACAGGGCAGGGCATGAACACTGAAGCTTTCTTT.

The chain is built from TRBV6-2 or TRBV6-3 and TRBJ1-1; D is ambiguous. CDR3 size: 15 residues. Trimming took off 4 bases at V and 0 bases at J, with 12 bases between the two ends. Germline CDR1 and CDR2: MNHEY and SVGEGT. In DNA form, the CDR3 reads TGTGCCAGCAGTTTCCGCGGACTGCTGAACACTGAAGCTTTCTTT. Encoded protein: CASSFRGLLNTEAFF.

The chain recombines TRBV7-9 with TRBJ1-2; 8 bases are a match to TRBD1. Per the germline V gene, CDR1 is SEHNR and CDR2 is FQNEAQ (reference sequence). The CDR3 consists of 15 residues. Losses at the gene ends were 3 bases for V and 2 bases for J; bases not matched to a gene: 5. CDR3 DNA sequence: TGTGCCAGCAGCTTGCCAGGGGGCGAGAACTATGGCTACACCTTC. Translation: CASSLPGGENYGYTF. Using reference TRBV7-9 and TRBJ1-2 for the parts outside the CDR3, the full variable domain is DTGVSQNPRHKITKRGQNVTFRCDPISEHNRLYWYRQTLGQGPEFLTYFQNEAQLEKSRLLSDRFSAERPKGSFSTLEIQRTEQGDSAMYLCASSLPGGENYGYTFGSGTRLTVV.

The chain links TRBV3-1 (or the pseudogene TRBV3-2) to TRBJ2-5; 9 bases are a match to TRBD1. Losses at the gene ends were 4 bases for V and 5 bases for J; bases not matched to a gene: 11. Looked up from germline, CDR1 is LGHDT and CDR2 is YNNKEL (reference sequence). This CDR3 is 16 amino acids long. For the CDR3, the DNA is TGTGCCAGCAGCCTGACATACCCCGGGACAGGGGAGACCCAGTACTTC. It translates to CASSLTYPGTGETQYF.

The chain couples TRBV7-2 to TRBJ2-3, with 10 nucleotides matching TRBD2. V lost 1 base, J lost 1 base, and 5 bases stayed unmatched. The germline V gene has CDR1 SGHTA and CDR2 FQGNSA. This CDR3 region has 17 residues. For the CDR3, the DNA is TGTGCCAGCAGCTTAGGAGCGGGGGGGCCGGGCACAGATACGCAGTATTTT. Protein: CASSLGAGGPGTDTQYF.

V and J are TRBV2 and TRBJ1-3; TRBD1 matches 8 bases. The trim removed 3 bases at V and 4 bases at J, leaving 8 bases unmatched. CDR3 length equals 16 residues. Germline CDR1 is SNHLY and CDR2 is FYNNEI. CDR3 bases: TGTGCCAGCAGTGAGCTGGGACAGGTGGGCGGAAACACCATATATTTT. It translates to CASSELGQVGGNTIYF.

The CDR3 is CASSPGLAVRKNYEQYF. The CDR3 nucleotides are TGTGCCAGCAGCCCGGGACTAGCGGTGAGAAAAAACTACGAGCAGTACTTC. This chain links TRBV9 with TRBJ2-7; 11 bases line up with TRBD2. Germline V lookup: CDR1 SGDLS, CDR2 YYNGEE. CDR3 size: 17 residues. Trimming cost V 4 bases and J 3 bases; bases outside gene matches: 12.

The chain uses TRBV7-9 and TRBJ1-5; 10 bases align to TRBD1. Trimming removed 3 bases from V and 2 bases from J; junction bases left unmatched: 13. This CDR3 is built from 19 residues. From germline, CDR1 is SEHNR and CDR2 FQNEAQ (reference sequence). The CDR3 is CASSLTRDRGTGGNQPQHF. Written as DNA, the CDR3 is TGTGCCAGCAGCTTGACCCGGGACAGGGGTACGGGGGGCAATCAGCCCCAGCATTTT.

This chain links TRBV21-1 with TRBJ2-7; TRBD1 is the table's D call and was not checked against the DNA. TRBV21-1 is described as a pseudogene. This CDR3 has 17 amino acids. The CDR3 spells CASSGTGTSVKSEEQYF. CDR3 DNA sequence: TGTGCCAGCTCCGGGACAGGCACTAGCGTGAAATCTGAAGAGCAGTACTTC.

The chain recombines TRBV7-6 with TRBJ2-5; 8 nucleotides match TRBD1. This CDR3 contains 14 residues. Germline V CDR1 and CDR2: SGHVS, FNYEAQ. The V segment lost 5 bases and the J segment 5 bases; nucleotides outside the gene matches: 7. In nucleotides, the CDR3 is TGTGCCAGCAGCCAGGACAGGGTCGACGAGACCCAGTACTTC. It is translated as CASSQDRVDETQYF.

This rearrangement joins TRBV11-2 to TRBJ2-1; D unresolved. The CDR3 runs to 14 residues. Germline V lookup: CDR1 SGHAT, CDR2 FQNNGV. V lost 0 bases and J lost 4, with 7 bases in between. CDR3 protein: CASSLDRLYNEQFF. CDR3 coding DNA: TGTGCCAGCAGCTTAGATAGACTGTACAATGAGCAGTTCTTC.

This chain uses TRBV7-9 with TRBJ2-1; D not certain. V lost 5 bases and J lost 7, with 21 bases in between. Germline assignment: CDR1 SEHNR and CDR2 FQNEAQ (reference sequence). The CDR3 extends over 16 amino acids. The CDR3 nucleotides read TGTGCCAGCAGCCCCCGACTCCTATCGGGTTTGAATGAGCAGTTCTTC. It is translated as CASSPRLLSGLNEQFF.

The chain couples TRBV12-3 or TRBV12-4 to TRBJ2-7, with D possibly matching TRBD1 (5 bases). This CDR3 has 13 residues. Trimming cost V 6 bases and J 2 bases, with 11 bases left between them. Here the CDR3 reads CASRWGGTYEQYF. CDR3 nucleotide sequence: TGTGCCAGCAGGTGGGGCGGTACCTACGAGCAGTACTTC.

J is TRBJ2-5 and V is TRBV5-4, with D possibly TRBD2 on 6 matching bases. This CDR3 comprises 16 residues. The germline CDR1 and CDR2 sequences are SGHNT and YYREEE (reference sequence). The ends were cut back, 4 bases at V and 2 bases at J, with 18 bases in the middle. CDR3 sequence (DNA): TGTGCCAGCAGCCCCCGAGCGGGCAGCCTTCAAGAGACCCAGTACTTC. Protein product: CASSPRAGSLQETQYF.

In DNA, the CDR3 is TGTGCCAGCAGTGTCAGGGGGCGGGAAAAACTGTTTTTT. This translates into CASSVRGREKLFF. The V gene is TRBV2, the J gene TRBJ1-4, with 8 bases matching TRBD1. There are 13 residues in the CDR3. After removal of 4 bases from V and 8 bases from J, the junction contained 3 bases not matched to a gene. CDR1 and CDR2 from the germline V gene are SNHLY and FYNNEI.

The rearrangement joins TRBV9 to TRBJ2-3; TRBD2 matches 12 bases. The CDR3 consists of 18 residues. The V segment lost 0 bases and the J segment 5 bases; nucleotides outside the gene matches: 10. CDR1 SGDLS and CDR2 YYNGEE come from the germline V gene. The CDR3 nucleotides are TGTGCCAGCAGCGTAGGTCTAGCGGGGGGGGCTCTGGGAGATACGCAGTATTTT. It encodes CASSVGLAGGALGDTQYF.

V gene TRBV19 combines with J gene TRBJ1-5; D call uncertain. The CDR3 is 13 amino acids. Germline V gene data show CDR1 as LNHDA and CDR2 as SQIVND (reference sequence). Between the trimmed V and J ends, which lost 6 bases and 6 bases, there was a span of 12 bases. The CDR3 bases are TGTGCCAGTAGCCCTACCCTTGTTCAGCCCCAGCATTTT. The encoded protein is CASSPTLVQPQHF.

The chain links TRBV7-2 to TRBJ1-3; D possibly corresponds to TRBD1 (5 bases). The CDR3 has 14 amino acids. Germline CDR1 and CDR2: SGHTA and FQGNSA. The V and J ends lost 2 bases and 8 bases respectively, with 13 bases between them. The CDR3 sequence: CASSLSPRGDTIYF. CDR3 DNA: TGTGCCAGCAGCTTAAGCCCCCGGGGGGACACCATATATTTT.

The rearrangement joins TRBV6-5 to TRBJ1-6, with a possible D match to TRBD1 (6 bases). CDR1 and CDR2 (germline): MNHEY, SVGAGI. This CDR3 comprises 15 residues. V lost 6 bases, J lost 7 bases, and 16 bases lay in between. The CDR3 reads CASSWEGRGNSPLHF. The DNA of the CDR3 is TGTGCCAGCAGCTGGGAGGGCAGGGGAAATTCACCCCTCCACTTT.

This chain connects TRBV16 to TRBJ1-6; no definite D call. Germline V gives CDR1 KGHSY, CDR2 FQNENV. CDR3 length equals 15 residues. Deletions cut 1 base from V and 7 bases from J, with 11 bases between. The CDR3: CASSQLSGANSPLHF. DNA of the CDR3: TGTGCCAGCAGCCAATTAAGCGGCGCCAATTCACCCCTCCACTTT.

The chain has TRBV24-1 and TRBJ2-3, with TRBD1 matching 9 bases. The CDR3 is 16 residues long. Per the germline V gene, CDR1 is KGHDR and CDR2 is SFDVKD. The ends lost 5 bases at V and 2 bases at J; junction bases unmatched: 7. CDR3 in DNA: TGTGCCACCAGTGTCCCCGGGACAGGGTTCACAGATACGCAGTATTTT. Protein: CATSVPGTGFTDTQYF.

The genes are TRBV6-5 and TRBJ1-2; possible D gene TRBD1, 5 bases. Trimming removed 2 bases from V and 4 bases from J, with 8 bases in between. Germline V gene sequence: CDR1 MNHEY, CDR2 SVGAGI. This CDR3 is built from 13 residues. The CDR3 sequence: CASSYQGPYGYTF. The CDR3 nucleotides are TGTGCCAGCAGTTACCAGGGTCCCTATGGCTACACCTTC.

This clone was found once. This chain connects TRBV5-4 to TRBJ1-2; D call uncertain. V was cut by 4 bases and J by 1 base, with 14 bases left in between. Germline CDR1 SGHNT, CDR2 YYREEE (reference sequence). The CDR3 is 15 amino acids. This chain's CDR3 is CASSPLAGSNYGYTF. In DNA, the CDR3 is TGTGCCAGCAGCCCCCTGGCGGGGAGTAACTATGGCTACACCTTC.

The chain employs TRBV5-1 and TRBJ1-2, with D possibly TRBD1 on 5 matching bases. Germline CDR1 SGHRS, CDR2 YFSETQ. V lost 2 bases, J lost 2 bases, and 7 bases lay in between. The CDR3 runs 13 residues. DNA of the CDR3: TGCGCCAGCAGCTTCGACAGAAACTATGGCTACACCTTC. This sequence encodes CASSFDRNYGYTF.

This clone appeared a few times. The rearrangement links TRBV18 to TRBJ2-7, with TRBD1 identical over 9 bases. Germline lookup yields CDR1 KGHSH and CDR2 LQKENI. Unmatched junction bases numbered 8, after V lost 1 base and J lost 4 bases. CDR3 length: 16 amino acids. The CDR3 sequence: CASSPRQGQGRYEQYF. The CDR3 DNA sequence: TGTGCCAGCTCACCACGCCAGGGACAGGGTCGATACGAGCAGTACTTC.

The chain recombines TRBV19 with TRBJ2-3, with 10 bases lining up with TRBD2. Germline V gives CDR1 LNHDA, CDR2 SQIVND (reference sequence). V was clipped by 4 bases and J by 0 bases; unmatched bases: 10. The CDR3 spans 18 residues. CDR3: CASSTLAGAVSSTDTQYF. The CDR3 nucleotides read TGTGCCAGTAGTACCCTAGCGGGGGCCGTTTCTAGCACAGATACGCAGTATTTT.

This clone has just one count. The chain links TRBV7-9 to TRBJ1-4; D is perhaps TRBD1 (5 bases). CDR3 length: 13 amino acids. Between the trimmed V and J ends, which lost 3 bases and 8 bases, there was a span of 10 bases. The germline V gene has CDR1 SEHNR and CDR2 FQNEAQ (reference sequence). CDR3: CASSLAGREKLFF. The DNA of the CDR3 is TGTGCCAGCAGCTTGGCAGGGCGCGAAAAACTGTTTTTT.